Below are 3 T cell receptor beta chains sequenced from a single sample in a study of shared clonotypes between healthy human individuals (dated by TCRdb to the early 2020s). The library came from the immunoSEQ multiplex PCR assay. The clones in this table, taken by TCRdb from immuneACCESS, are in-frame only. Not every clone is retained; where verified, under half of the shortfall comes from an unresolved V gene, and the cause of the rest is unknown. Recorded for this sample are a few million clones; 85% to 95% of them occurred a single time. The ten largest account for around 0.38% of the sample. Source material: naive CD4+ T cells from PBMCs. Per the publication, the cell subset or site label means: CD45RA+ positively selected. These receptor sequences come from a man between 18 and 35 years old in good health. Some clones in this sample may be carry-over from other donors' samples.

The rearrangement uses TRBV5-1 and TRBJ2-2, with TRBD2 matching over 10 bases. Germline V gives CDR1 SGHRS, CDR2 YFSETQ. The CDR3 sequence is 15 residues long. With V trimmed by 3 bases and J by 7 bases, 6 bases remained unmatched. The CDR3 protein is CASSYLAGVGGELFF. The CDR3 DNA sequence: TGCGCCAGCAGCTACCTAGCGGGAGTTGGCGGGGAGCTGTTTTTT.

The rearrangement uses TRBV6-5 and TRBJ2-1, with unresolved D. This CDR3 is 16 amino acids long. Trimming stripped 0 bases from V and 8 bases from J, with 17 bases between. The germline gives CDR1 MNHEY, CDR2 SVGAGI. In DNA, the CDR3 is TGTGCCAGCAGTTACTCGGGGATTCCCCTGCCCGATGAGCAGTTCTTC. This gives the protein CASSYSGIPLPDEQFF.

DNA for the CDR3: TGTGCCAGCTCACCACGGCTAGCGGAGCACAATGAGCAGTTCTTC. Residues: CASSPRLAEHNEQFF. The chain employs TRBV18 and TRBJ2-1, with TRBD2 identical over 7 bases. CDR1 is KGHSH, CDR2 LQKENI, per germline. V shed 1 base and J 5 bases; nucleotides not matched to a gene: 5. There are 15 residues in the CDR3.